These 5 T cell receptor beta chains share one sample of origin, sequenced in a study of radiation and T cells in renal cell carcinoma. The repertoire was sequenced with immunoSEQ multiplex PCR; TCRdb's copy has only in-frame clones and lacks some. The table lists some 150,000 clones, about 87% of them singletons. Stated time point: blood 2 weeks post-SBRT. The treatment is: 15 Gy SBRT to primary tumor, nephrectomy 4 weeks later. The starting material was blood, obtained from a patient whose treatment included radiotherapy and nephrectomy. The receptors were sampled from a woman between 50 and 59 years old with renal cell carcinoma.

DNA of the CDR3: TGTGCCAGCAGCTCGACCGCCGGCGGAGGCTACACCTTC. The encoded protein is CASSSTAGGGYTF. This sequence joins TRBV11-3 and TRBJ1-2; D is ambiguous. V lost 4 bases, J lost 8 bases, and 14 bases lay in between. This CDR3 is 13 amino acids long. From germline, CDR1 is SGHNT and CDR2 YENEEA. The full variable domain, rest sourced from reference TRBV11-3 and TRBJ1-2, is EAGVVQSPRYKIIEKKQPVAFWCNPISGHNTLYWYLQNLGQGPELLIRYENEEAVDDSQLPKDRFSAERLKGVDSTLKIQPAELGDSAVYLCASSSTAGGGYTFGSGTRLTVV.

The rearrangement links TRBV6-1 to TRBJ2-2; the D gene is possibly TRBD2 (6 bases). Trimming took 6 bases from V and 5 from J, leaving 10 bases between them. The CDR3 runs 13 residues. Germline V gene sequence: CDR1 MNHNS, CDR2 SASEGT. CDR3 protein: CASSPGVTGELFF. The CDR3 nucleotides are TGTGCCAGCAGCCCGGGAGTAACCGGGGAGCTGTTTTTT.

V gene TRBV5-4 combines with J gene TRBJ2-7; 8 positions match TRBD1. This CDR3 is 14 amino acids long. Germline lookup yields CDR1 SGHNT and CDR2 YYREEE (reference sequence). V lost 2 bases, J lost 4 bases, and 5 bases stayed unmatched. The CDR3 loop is CASSLSRGQYEQYF. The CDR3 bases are TGTGCCAGCAGCTTAAGCAGGGGGCAATACGAGCAGTACTTC. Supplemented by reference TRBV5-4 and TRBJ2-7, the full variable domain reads ETGVTQSPTHLIKTRGQQVTLRCSSQSGHNTVSWYQQALGQGPQFIFQYYREEENGRGNFPPRFSGLQFPNYSSELNVNALELDDSALYLCASSLSRGQYEQYFGPGTRLTVT.

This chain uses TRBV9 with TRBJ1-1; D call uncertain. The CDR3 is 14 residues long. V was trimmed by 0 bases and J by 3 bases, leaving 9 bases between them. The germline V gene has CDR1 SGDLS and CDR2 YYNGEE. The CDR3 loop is CASSVAHRDTEAFF. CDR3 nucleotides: TGTGCCAGCAGCGTAGCCCATCGAGACACTGAAGCTTTCTTT.

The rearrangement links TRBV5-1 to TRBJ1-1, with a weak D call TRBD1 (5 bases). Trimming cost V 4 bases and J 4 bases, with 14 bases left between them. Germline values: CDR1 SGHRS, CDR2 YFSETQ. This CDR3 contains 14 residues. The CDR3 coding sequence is TGCGCCAGCAGCAGCCTCGGGGCCGGCACTGAAGCTTTCTTT. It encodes CASSSLGAGTEAFF.